This T cell receptor (beta chain) originates from a study of T cell responses to AZD1222 COVID-19 vaccine. The CDR3 runs 15 residues. Per germline, CDR1 SGHNT and CDR2 YENEEA. V was pared by 2 bases and J by 1 base, with 2 bases of the junction left unmatched. The protocol was immunoSEQ multiplex PCR, while the TCRdb copy is restricted to in-frame clones and leaves out a portion. The top ten hold roughly 10% of the sample, which has around 58,000 clones, around 80% seen once. The rearrangement uses TRBV11-3 and TRBJ2-3; the match to TRBD1 covers 8 bases. The source material was peripheral blood, sampled on day 0 of AZD1222 vaccination. This clonotype was obtained from an adult in good health. CDR3 sequence reads: CASSLTGGGTDTQYF. The CDR3 DNA reads as TGTGCCAGCAGCTTAACAGGGGGTGGCACAGATACGCAGTATTTT.